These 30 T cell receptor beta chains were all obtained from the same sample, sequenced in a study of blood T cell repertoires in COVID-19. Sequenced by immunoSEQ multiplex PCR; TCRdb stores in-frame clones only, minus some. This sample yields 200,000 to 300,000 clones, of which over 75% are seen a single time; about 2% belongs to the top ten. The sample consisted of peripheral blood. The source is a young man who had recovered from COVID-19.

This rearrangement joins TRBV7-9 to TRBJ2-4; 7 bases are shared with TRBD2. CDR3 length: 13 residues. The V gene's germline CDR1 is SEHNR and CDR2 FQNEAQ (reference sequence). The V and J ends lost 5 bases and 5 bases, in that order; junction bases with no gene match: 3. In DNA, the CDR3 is TGTGCCAGCAGCCAAGCGGGACAAAACATTCAGTACTTC. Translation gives CASSQAGQNIQYF.

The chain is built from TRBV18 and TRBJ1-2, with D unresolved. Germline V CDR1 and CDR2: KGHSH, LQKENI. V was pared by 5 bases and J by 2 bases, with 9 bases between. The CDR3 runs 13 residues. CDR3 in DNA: TGTGCCAGCTCATCGGGAATGAACTATGGCTACACCTTC. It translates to CASSSGMNYGYTF.

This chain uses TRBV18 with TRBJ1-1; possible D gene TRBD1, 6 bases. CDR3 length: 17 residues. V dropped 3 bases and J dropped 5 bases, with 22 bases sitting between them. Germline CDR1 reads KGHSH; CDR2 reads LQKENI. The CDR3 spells CASSPLGYIRGRTEAFF. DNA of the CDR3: TGTGCCAGCTCACCGTTAGGCTATATCAGGGGAAGAACTGAAGCTTTCTTT.

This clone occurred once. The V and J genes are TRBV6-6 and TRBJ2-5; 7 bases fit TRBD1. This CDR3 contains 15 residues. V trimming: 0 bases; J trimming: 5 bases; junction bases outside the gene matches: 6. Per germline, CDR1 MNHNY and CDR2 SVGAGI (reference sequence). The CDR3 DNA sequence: TGTGCCAGCAGTTACTCGAGACAGGGTGGCGAGACCCAGTACTTC. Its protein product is CASSYSRQGGETQYF.

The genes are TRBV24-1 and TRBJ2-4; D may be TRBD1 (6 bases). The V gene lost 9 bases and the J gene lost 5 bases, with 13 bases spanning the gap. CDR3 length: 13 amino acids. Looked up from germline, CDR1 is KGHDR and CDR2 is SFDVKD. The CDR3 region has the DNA TGTGCCACCGCCGGGGACAATGAAAACATTCAGTACTTC. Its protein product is CATAGDNENIQYF.

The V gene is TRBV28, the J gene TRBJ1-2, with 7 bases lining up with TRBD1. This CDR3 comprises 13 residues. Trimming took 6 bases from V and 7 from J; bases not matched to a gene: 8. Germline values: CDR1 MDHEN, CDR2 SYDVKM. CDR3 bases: TGTGCCAGCAGCTTGACAGGGAATTTTGGCTACACCTTC. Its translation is CASSLTGNFGYTF.

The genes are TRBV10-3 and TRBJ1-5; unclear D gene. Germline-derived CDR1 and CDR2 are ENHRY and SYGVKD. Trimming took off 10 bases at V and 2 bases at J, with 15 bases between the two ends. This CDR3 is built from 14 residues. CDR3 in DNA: TGTGCCACTTCGGGTGAAAAGGGCAATCAGCCCCAGCATTTT. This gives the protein CATSGEKGNQPQHF.

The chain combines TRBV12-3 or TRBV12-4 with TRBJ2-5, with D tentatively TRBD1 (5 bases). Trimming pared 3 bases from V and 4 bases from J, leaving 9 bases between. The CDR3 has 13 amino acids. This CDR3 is CASSFRGGETQYF. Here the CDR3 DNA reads TGTGCCAGCAGTTTTAGGGGTGGAGAGACCCAGTACTTC.

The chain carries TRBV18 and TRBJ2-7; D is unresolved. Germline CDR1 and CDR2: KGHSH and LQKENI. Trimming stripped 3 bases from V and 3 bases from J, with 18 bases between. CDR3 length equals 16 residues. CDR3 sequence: CASSPEGSGPIYEQYF. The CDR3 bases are TGTGCCAGCTCACCGGAAGGTTCGGGTCCAATCTACGAGCAGTACTTC.

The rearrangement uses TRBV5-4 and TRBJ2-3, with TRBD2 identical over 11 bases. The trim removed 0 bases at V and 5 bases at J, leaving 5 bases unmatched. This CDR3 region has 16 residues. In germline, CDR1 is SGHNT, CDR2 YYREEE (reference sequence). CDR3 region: CASSLVAGGHRDTQYF. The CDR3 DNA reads TGTGCCAGCAGCTTGGTAGCGGGGGGGCATAGAGATACGCAGTATTTT.

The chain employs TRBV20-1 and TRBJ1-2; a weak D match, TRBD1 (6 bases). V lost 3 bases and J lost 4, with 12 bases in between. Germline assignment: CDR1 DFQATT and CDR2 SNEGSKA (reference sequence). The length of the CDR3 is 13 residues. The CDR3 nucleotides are TGCAGTGCTAGTGAAGGGGGGGCCTATGGCTACACCTTC. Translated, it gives CSASEGGAYGYTF.

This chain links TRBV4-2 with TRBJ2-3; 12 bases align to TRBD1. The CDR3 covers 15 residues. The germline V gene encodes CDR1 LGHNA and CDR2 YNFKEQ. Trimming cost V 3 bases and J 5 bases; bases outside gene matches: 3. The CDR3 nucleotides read TGTGCCAGCAGCCAGGGGACAGGGGGCGTAGATACGCAGTATTTT. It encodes CASSQGTGGVDTQYF.

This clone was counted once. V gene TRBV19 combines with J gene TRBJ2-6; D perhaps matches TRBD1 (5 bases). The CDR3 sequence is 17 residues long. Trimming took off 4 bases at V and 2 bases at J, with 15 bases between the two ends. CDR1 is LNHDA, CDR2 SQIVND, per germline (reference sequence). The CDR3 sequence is CASSKGLTQAGANVLTF. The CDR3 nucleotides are TGTGCCAGTAGTAAGGGGTTGACCCAAGCTGGGGCCAACGTCCTGACTTTC.

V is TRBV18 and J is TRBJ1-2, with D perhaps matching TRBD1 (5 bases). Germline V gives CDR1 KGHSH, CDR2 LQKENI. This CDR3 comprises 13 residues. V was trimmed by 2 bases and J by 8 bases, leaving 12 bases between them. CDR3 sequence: CASSPEGVGGYTF. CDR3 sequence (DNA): TGTGCCAGCTCACCAGAAGGGGTTGGCGGCTACACCTTC.

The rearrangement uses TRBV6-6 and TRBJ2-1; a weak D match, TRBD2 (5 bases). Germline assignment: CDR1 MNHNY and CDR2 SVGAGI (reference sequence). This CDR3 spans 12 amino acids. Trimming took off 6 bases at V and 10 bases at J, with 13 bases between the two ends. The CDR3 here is CASSPGDFEQFF. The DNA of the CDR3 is TGTGCCAGCAGCCCCGGGGATTTCGAGCAGTTCTTC.

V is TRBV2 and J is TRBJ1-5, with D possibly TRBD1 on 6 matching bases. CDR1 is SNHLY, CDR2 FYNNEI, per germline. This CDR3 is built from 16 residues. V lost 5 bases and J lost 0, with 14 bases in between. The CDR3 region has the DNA TGTGCCAGCAGTCTCCTAGACAGGTATAGCAATCAGCCCCAGCATTTT. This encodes CASSLLDRYSNQPQHF.

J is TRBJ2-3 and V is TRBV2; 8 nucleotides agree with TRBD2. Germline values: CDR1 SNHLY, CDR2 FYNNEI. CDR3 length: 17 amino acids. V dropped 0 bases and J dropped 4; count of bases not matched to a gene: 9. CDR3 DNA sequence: TGTGCCAGCAGTGAAGCGCGGGCTAGCGGGCGTTCAGATACGCAGTATTTT. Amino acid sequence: CASSEARASGRSDTQYF.

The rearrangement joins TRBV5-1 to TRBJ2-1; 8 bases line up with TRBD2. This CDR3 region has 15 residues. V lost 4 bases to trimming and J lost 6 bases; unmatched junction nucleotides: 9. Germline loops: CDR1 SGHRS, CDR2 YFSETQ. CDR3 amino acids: CASSPKRGLRNEQFF. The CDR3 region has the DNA TGCGCCAGCAGCCCGAAGCGGGGGCTTCGCAATGAGCAGTTCTTC.

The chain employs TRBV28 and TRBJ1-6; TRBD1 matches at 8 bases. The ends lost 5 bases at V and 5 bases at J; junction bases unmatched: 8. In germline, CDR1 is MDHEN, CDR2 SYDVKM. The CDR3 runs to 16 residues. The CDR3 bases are TGTGCCAGCAGTGACGACAGGGGCCCCGATAATTCACCCCTCCACTTT. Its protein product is CASSDDRGPDNSPLHF.

CDR3 sequence: CASTGGLGYEQYF. Here the CDR3 DNA reads TGTGCCAGCACAGGGGGACTCGGCTACGAGCAGTACTTC. The V and J genes are TRBV2 and TRBJ2-7, with D maybe TRBD1 (7 bases). The CDR3 is 13 amino acids. Germline CDR1 SNHLY, CDR2 FYNNEI. V lost 7 bases, J lost 3 bases, and 13 bases lay in between.

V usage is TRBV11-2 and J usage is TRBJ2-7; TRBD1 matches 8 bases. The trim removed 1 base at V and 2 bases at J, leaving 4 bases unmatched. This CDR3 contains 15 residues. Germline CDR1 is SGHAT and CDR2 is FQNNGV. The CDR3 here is CASSLGRDRTYEQYV. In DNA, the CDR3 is TGTGCCAGCAGCTTAGGTAGGGACAGGACCTACGAGCAGTACGTC.

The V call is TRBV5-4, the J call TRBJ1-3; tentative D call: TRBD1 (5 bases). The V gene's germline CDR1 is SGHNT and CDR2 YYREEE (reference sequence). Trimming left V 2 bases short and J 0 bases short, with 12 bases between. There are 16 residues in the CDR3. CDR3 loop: CASSLGGVGSGNTIYF. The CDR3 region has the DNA TGTGCCAGCAGCTTAGGAGGGGTTGGCTCTGGAAACACCATATATTTT.

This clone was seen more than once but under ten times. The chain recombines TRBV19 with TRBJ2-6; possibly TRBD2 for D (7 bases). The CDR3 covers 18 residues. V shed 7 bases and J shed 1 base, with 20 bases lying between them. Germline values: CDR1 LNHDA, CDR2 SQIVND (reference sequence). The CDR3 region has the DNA TGTGCCAGTAACATCTTGGCGGGGGCGGGATCTGGGGCCAACGTCCTGACTTTC. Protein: CASNILAGAGSGANVLTF.

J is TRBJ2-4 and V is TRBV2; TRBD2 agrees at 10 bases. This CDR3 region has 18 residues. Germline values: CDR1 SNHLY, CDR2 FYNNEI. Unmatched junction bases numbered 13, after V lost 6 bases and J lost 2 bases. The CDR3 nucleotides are TGTGCCAGCAGCCCCGGACATTCTAGCGGGGGTCCCAAAAACATTCAGTACTTC. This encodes CASSPGHSSGGPKNIQYF.

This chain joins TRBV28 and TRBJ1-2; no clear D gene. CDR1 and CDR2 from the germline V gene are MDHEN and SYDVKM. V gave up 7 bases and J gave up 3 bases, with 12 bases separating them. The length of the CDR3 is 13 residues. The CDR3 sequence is CASTLGSYYGYTF. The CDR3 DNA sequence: TGTGCCAGCACCCTGGGCAGCTACTATGGCTACACCTTC.

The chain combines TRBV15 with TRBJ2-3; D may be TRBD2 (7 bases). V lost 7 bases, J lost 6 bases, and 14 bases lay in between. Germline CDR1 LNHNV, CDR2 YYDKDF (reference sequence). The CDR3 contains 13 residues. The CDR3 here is CATTSGGADTQYF. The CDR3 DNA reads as TGTGCCACCACGTCGGGGGGCGCGGATACGCAGTATTTT.

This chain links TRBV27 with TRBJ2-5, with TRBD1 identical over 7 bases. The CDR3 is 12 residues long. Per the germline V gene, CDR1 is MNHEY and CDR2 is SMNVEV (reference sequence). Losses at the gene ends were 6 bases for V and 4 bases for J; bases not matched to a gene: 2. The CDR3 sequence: CASRNRGETQYF. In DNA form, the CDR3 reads TGTGCCAGCAGAAACAGGGGAGAGACCCAGTACTTC.

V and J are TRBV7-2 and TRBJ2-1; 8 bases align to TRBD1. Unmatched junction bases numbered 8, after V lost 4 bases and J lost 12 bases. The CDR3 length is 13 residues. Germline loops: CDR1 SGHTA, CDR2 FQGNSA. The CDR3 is CASSYGVDRGQFF. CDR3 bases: TGTGCCAGCAGCTATGGCGTTGACAGGGGGCAGTTCTTC.

This CDR3 reads CASSLASHTDTQYF. The CDR3 nucleotides are TGTGCCAGCAGCTTAGCGTCCCACACAGATACGCAGTATTTT. This chain connects TRBV7-2 to TRBJ2-3, with no clear D. The length of the CDR3 is 14 residues. V gave up 0 bases and J gave up 2 bases, with 6 bases separating them. CDR1 and CDR2 (germline): SGHTA, FQGNSA.

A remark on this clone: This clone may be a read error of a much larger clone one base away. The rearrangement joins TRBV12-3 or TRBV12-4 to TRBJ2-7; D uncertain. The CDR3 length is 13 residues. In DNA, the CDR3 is TGTACCAGCAGTCGCACAGAGAGATACGAGCAGTACTTC. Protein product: CTSSRTERYEQYF.